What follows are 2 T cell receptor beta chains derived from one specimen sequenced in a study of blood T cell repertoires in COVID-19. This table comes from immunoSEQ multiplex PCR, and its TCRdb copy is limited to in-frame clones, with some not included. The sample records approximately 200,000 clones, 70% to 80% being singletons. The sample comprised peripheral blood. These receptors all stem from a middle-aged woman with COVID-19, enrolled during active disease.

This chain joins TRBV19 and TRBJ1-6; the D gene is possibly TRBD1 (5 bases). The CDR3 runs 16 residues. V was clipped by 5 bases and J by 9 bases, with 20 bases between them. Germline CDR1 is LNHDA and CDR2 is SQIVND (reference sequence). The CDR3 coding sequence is TGTGCCAGTAGTTATGCCTCGGTCAGGGCTACTTCACCCCTCCACTTT. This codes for CASSYASVRATSPLHF.

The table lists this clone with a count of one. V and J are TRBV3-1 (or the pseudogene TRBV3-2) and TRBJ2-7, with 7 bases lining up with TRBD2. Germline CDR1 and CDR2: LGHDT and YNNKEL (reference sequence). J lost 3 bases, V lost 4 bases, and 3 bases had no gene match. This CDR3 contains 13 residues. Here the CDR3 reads CASSRRGSYEQYF. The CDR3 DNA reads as TGTGCCAGCAGCCGTCGCGGGAGCTACGAGCAGTACTTC.